This paragraph covers one T cell receptor beta chain sequence. Antigen unknown. These data belong to a study of T cell responses to AZD1222 COVID-19 vaccine. Measured with immunoSEQ multiplex PCR; TCRdb has only the in-frame clones, and not every one. This sample carries around 100,000 clones, 86% of them seen once, and the ten largest clones take more than 1.2%. Regarding the study as a whole: Targeting of unmutated variant regions was reportedly seen in nearly half of spike-specific TCRs. At 160-218 and 743-854, vaccine-associated CD4 TCRs were dominant, and they spanned spike. Repertoires were collected only later (after the peak T cell response had occurred). Clonal diversity was possibly underestimated, and the donors were mostly white British, with more females.

The CDR3 spans 17 residues. Deletions cut 0 bases from V and 0 bases from J, with 14 bases between. The germline V gene encodes CDR1 MGHRA and CDR2 YSYEKL. The origin of this receptor is an adult in good health. The sample consisted of peripheral blood, taken on day 0 of AZD1222 vaccination. The chain combines TRBV4-1 with TRBJ2-5; D is possibly TRBD1 or TRBD2 (5 bases each). The CDR3 here is CASSQDGPGTYQETQYF. DNA for the CDR3: TGCGCCAGCAGCCAAGATGGGCCGGGGACGTACCAAGAGACCCAGTACTTC.